This TCR beta chain was recorded in a study of blood T cell repertoires in COVID-19. About the study: COVID-19 samples, acute and convalescent, were from the United States, Italy and Spain. The analysed material was cDNA or gDNA that came from T cells, B-cell-depleted T cells, or PBMCs.

The Seattle patients joined while their infection was active and were tracked longitudinally afterward. In the study's own analysis: From reference gene primer amplification, estimates of nucleated cell counts were derived. Using immunoSEQ multiplex PCR, the repertoire was profiled, and TCRdb retains in-frame clones only, with some absent. V, J and clone size reflect that table, while D and trimming were determined from the DNA. The top ten hold 0.8% to 1% of the sample, which has some 450,000 clones, about 87% seen once. The CDR3 contains 15 residues. The ends lost 4 bases at V and 0 bases at J; junction bases unmatched: 3. Looked up from germline, CDR1 is MDHEN and CDR2 is SYDVKM. This clone was detected a few times.

The chain has TRBV28 and TRBJ1-5, with 7 positions matching TRBD1. The sample taken for sequencing was peripheral blood. The sequence was obtained from a man aged 18-30 years with COVID-19, enrolled during active disease. CDR3 in amino acids: CASSSGTDSNQPQHF. The DNA for the CDR3 is TGTGCCAGCAGTTCCGGGACAGATAGCAATCAGCCCCAGCATTTT.